The 23 T cell receptor beta chains listed next were all sequenced from one sample in a study of blood T cell repertoires in COVID-19. Clones were sequenced by immunoSEQ multiplex PCR, and TCRdb holds only the in-frame ones, with some missing. This sample has 35,000 to 55,000 clones, with about nine tenths found just once. Specimen: peripheral blood. The receptors were sampled from a human donor in a cohort sampled during active COVID-19.

A single count supports this clone. The chain combines TRBV9 with TRBJ2-7; 9 bases are shared with TRBD2. This CDR3 has 15 residues. Germline CDR1 reads SGDLS; CDR2 reads YYNGEE. J was trimmed by 0 bases and V by 3 bases; bases with no gene match: 4. CDR3 nucleotide sequence: TGTGCCAGCAGCGGCGGGACTAGCAACTCCTACGAGCAGTACTTC. The encoded protein is CASSGGTSNSYEQYF.

The V and J genes are TRBV24-1 and TRBJ2-5; TRBD2 might be the D (5 bases). CDR1 KGHDR and CDR2 SFDVKD come from the germline V gene. The V end was cut by 9 bases, the J end by 3 bases, with 10 bases between. The CDR3 runs to 12 residues. Written as DNA, the CDR3 is TGTGCCACCGCCGGGAAAAAAGAGACCCAGTACTTC. Translated, it gives CATAGKKETQYF.

The chain has TRBV7-3 and TRBJ2-3; the match to TRBD1 covers 9 bases. J lost 8 bases, V lost 5 bases, and 11 bases had no gene match. The germline CDR1 and CDR2 sequences are SGHTA and FQGTGA. The CDR3 is 15 residues long. DNA for the CDR3: TGTGCCAGCAGCGTCGGGACAGGGTTTGGGGGTACGCAGTATTTT. This sequence encodes CASSVGTGFGGTQYF.

The V call is TRBV19, the J call TRBJ2-7; 7 positions agree with TRBD1. After removal of 8 bases from V and 2 bases from J, the junction contained 9 bases not matched to a gene. The V gene's germline CDR1 is LNHDA and CDR2 SQIVND (reference sequence). CDR3 size: 14 residues. This CDR3 is CASGTGTVAYEQYF. For the CDR3, the DNA is TGTGCCAGTGGAACCGGGACAGTGGCCTACGAGCAGTACTTC. The full variable domain, rest sourced from reference TRBV19 and TRBJ2-7, is DGGITQSPKYLFRKEGQNVTLSCEQNLNHDAMYWYRQDPGQGLRLIYYSQIVNDFQKGDIAEGYSVSREKKESFPLTVTSAQKNPTAFYLCASGTGTVAYEQYFGPGTRLTVT.

V gene TRBV6-4 combines with J gene TRBJ2-3; D is possibly TRBD1 (6 bases). V shed 8 bases and J shed 2 bases, with 11 bases lying between them. The CDR3 totals 13 residues. CDR1 and CDR2 from the germline V gene are MRHNA and SNTAGT. This chain's CDR3 is CASGTGHTDTQYF. CDR3 nucleotide sequence: TGTGCCAGCGGGACGGGACACACAGATACGCAGTATTTT.

This chain uses TRBV5-1 with TRBJ2-2; no definite D call. This CDR3 has 13 residues. The germline V gene encodes CDR1 SGHRS and CDR2 YFSETQ. V lost 4 bases and J lost 3, with 7 bases in between. CDR3 sequence: CASSQADTGELFF. DNA for the CDR3: TGCGCCAGCAGCCAGGCAGACACCGGGGAGCTGTTTTTT. Complete variable domain (other parts from reference TRBV5-1 and TRBJ2-2): KAGVTQTPRYLIKTRGQQVTLSCSPISGHRSVSWYQQTPGQGLQFLFEYFSETQRNKGNFPGRFSGRQFSNSRSEMNVSTLELGDSALYLCASSQADTGELFFGEGSRLTVL.

This sequence joins TRBV9 and TRBJ2-2; possible D gene TRBD2, 6 bases. Germline V CDR1 and CDR2: SGDLS, YYNGEE. V lost 4 bases and J lost 1, with 11 bases in between. The CDR3 consists of 15 residues. The CDR3: CASSPLGGNTGELFF. CDR3 DNA sequence: TGTGCCAGCAGCCCGTTGGGAGGGAACACCGGGGAGCTGTTTTTT.

The genes are TRBV13 and TRBJ2-1; 9 bases map to TRBD2. In germline, CDR1 is PRHDT, CDR2 FYEKMQ (reference sequence). This CDR3 contains 16 residues. V lost 5 bases, J lost 6 bases, and 11 bases stayed unmatched. The CDR3 region is CASSKRSGLAFNEQFF. CDR3 bases: TGTGCCAGCAGCAAACGATCGGGACTAGCTTTCAATGAGCAGTTCTTC.

The genes are TRBV20-1 and TRBJ2-2; no clear D. Trimming stripped 3 bases from V and 1 base from J, with 12 bases between. The CDR3 contains 15 residues. Germline assignment: CDR1 DFQATT and CDR2 SNEGSKA (reference sequence). The CDR3 bases are TGCAGTGCTAGTCTCGCACTTAAGAACACCGGGGAGCTGTTTTTT. Its protein is CSASLALKNTGELFF.

This clone was seen a handful of times. The chain carries TRBV6-6 and TRBJ2-3, with D tentatively TRBD1 (7 bases). CDR1 and CDR2 (germline): MNHNY, SVGAGI (reference sequence). V lost 8 bases to trimming and J lost 0 bases, with 9 bases between them. CDR3 length: 13 residues. The CDR3 loop reads CASQGGSTDTQYF. The CDR3, as DNA: TGTGCCAGCCAGGGGGGTAGCACAGATACGCAGTATTTT.

V and J are TRBV6-2 or TRBV6-3 and TRBJ2-3; 9 nucleotides align to TRBD2. CDR3 length: 16 amino acids. Germline CDR1 MNHEY, CDR2 SVGEGT. The V gene end was trimmed by 4 bases and the J gene end by 4 bases; junction bases not matched to a gene: 9. Here the CDR3 reads CASSSRLAVGADTQYF. CDR3 DNA: TGTGCCAGCAGTTCAAGACTAGCGGTCGGAGCAGATACGCAGTATTTT.

The J gene is TRBJ2-4, the V gene TRBV11-2, with a weak D call TRBD1 (5 bases). The CDR3 has 15 amino acids. Germline V gene sequence: CDR1 SGHAT, CDR2 FQNNGV. Trimming pared 10 bases from V and 2 bases from J, leaving 18 bases between. Here the CDR3 reads CATRRLGAPKNIQYF. CDR3 DNA sequence: TGTGCCACGAGGCGCCTAGGGGCTCCCAAAAACATTCAGTACTTC.

This chain links TRBV5-1 with TRBJ2-2, with D perhaps TRBD1 (6 bases). Looked up from germline, CDR1 is SGHRS and CDR2 is YFSETQ. CDR3 length: 16 residues. V shed 4 bases and J shed 1 base, with 14 bases lying between them. This CDR3 reads CASSPGTGRNTGELFF. In DNA, the CDR3 is TGCGCCAGCAGCCCAGGAACAGGGAGGAACACCGGGGAGCTGTTTTTT.

J is TRBJ2-1 and V is TRBV3-1 (or the pseudogene TRBV3-2); 7 nucleotides agree with TRBD2. The germline CDR1 and CDR2 sequences are LGHDT and YNNKEL (reference sequence). Trimming took 2 bases from V and 8 from J; bases not matched to a gene: 6. The CDR3 has 14 residues. CDR3 amino acids: CASSQPRLADEQFF. CDR3 nucleotides: TGTGCCAGCAGCCAACCCCGACTAGCAGATGAGCAGTTCTTC.

This chain links TRBV10-3 with TRBJ2-7; 11 nucleotides match TRBD2. The CDR3 consists of 15 residues. The ends lost 4 bases at V and 3 bases at J; junction bases unmatched: 5. Germline CDR1 reads ENHRY; CDR2 reads SYGVKD. The CDR3 DNA follows: TGTGCCATCAGTGGGGCTAGCGGGAGGAACTACGAGCAGTACTTC. Translating gives CAISGASGRNYEQYF.

This chain uses TRBV6-1 with TRBJ2-7; D is perhaps TRBD2 (6 bases). The CDR3 has 15 residues. Between the trimmed V and J ends, which lost 2 bases and 2 bases, there was a span of 13 bases. From germline, CDR1 is MNHNS and CDR2 SASEGT. The chain's CDR3 is CASSERSTGAYEQYF. As DNA, the CDR3 is TGTGCCAGCAGTGAACGATCGACGGGGGCCTACGAGCAGTACTTC.

The rearrangement uses TRBV5-5 and TRBJ2-1; 9 bases are a match to TRBD2. The CDR3 consists of 16 residues. The germline V gene encodes CDR1 SGHKS and CDR2 YYEKEE (reference sequence). V dropped 0 bases and J dropped 5; count of bases not matched to a gene: 6. The CDR3 DNA follows: TGTGCCAGCAGCTTGGATTTTGCGGGAGGGGACAATGAGCAGTTCTTC. Protein product: CASSLDFAGGDNEQFF. The full variable domain, in which reference TRBV5-5 and TRBJ2-1 provide the parts outside the CDR3, is DAGVTQSPTHLIKTRGQQVTLRCSPISGHKSVSWYQQVLGQGPQFIFQYYEKEERGRGNFPDRFSARQFPNYSSELNVNALLLGDSALYLCASSLDFAGGDNEQFFGPGTRLTVL.

The rearrangement links TRBV2 to TRBJ2-7; no reliable D call. Germline assignment: CDR1 SNHLY and CDR2 FYNNEI. Trimming removed 5 bases from V and 6 bases from J, with 8 bases in between. CDR3 length: 11 residues. CDR3 in DNA: TGTGCCAGCAGTCCCCTCTCCGAGCAGTACTTC. Protein product: CASSPLSEQYF.

This sequence joins TRBV27 and TRBJ2-3, with D perhaps TRBD1 (6 bases). Trimming pared 7 bases from V and 9 bases from J, leaving 11 bases between. The CDR3 loop spans 11 amino acids. Germline V gene sequence: CDR1 MNHEY, CDR2 SMNVEV (reference sequence). The CDR3 DNA is TGTGCCAGCATAGGGGGTCGGACGCAGTATTTT. Encoded protein: CASIGGRTQYF.

The J gene is TRBJ2-5, the V gene TRBV5-1; 11 bases agree with TRBD1. Trimming took 3 bases from V and 3 from J; bases not matched to a gene: 4. CDR3 size: 15 residues. Germline lookup yields CDR1 SGHRS and CDR2 YFSETQ. CDR3 residues: CASSYRTGGEETQYF. The DNA for the CDR3 is TGCGCCAGCAGCTACAGGACAGGGGGCGAAGAGACCCAGTACTTC. The entire variable domain, with the rest obtained from reference TRBV5-1 and TRBJ2-5, is as follows: KAGVTQTPRYLIKTRGQQVTLSCSPISGHRSVSWYQQTPGQGLQFLFEYFSETQRNKGNFPGRFSGRQFSNSRSEMNVSTLELGDSALYLCASSYRTGGEETQYFGPGTRLLVL.

V gene TRBV4-3 combines with J gene TRBJ2-5, with 7 nucleotides matching TRBD1. CDR3 size: 15 residues. The V gene end was trimmed by 3 bases and the J gene end by 5 bases; junction bases not matched to a gene: 9. CDR1 LGHNA and CDR2 YSLEER come from the germline V gene. CDR3 DNA sequence: TGCGCCAGCAGCCAGAGACAGGGATTTAGTGAGACCCAGTACTTC. It encodes CASSQRQGFSETQYF.

In its sample, this clone was seen once. This chain joins TRBV7-9 and TRBJ2-7; 13 bases align to TRBD2. Germline CDR1 and CDR2: SEHNR and FQNEAQ (reference sequence). This CDR3 is built from 15 residues. V lost 5 bases, J lost 2 bases, and 3 bases stayed unmatched. The DNA for the CDR3 is TGTGCCAGCAGCCTGGGACTAGCGGGAACCTACGAGCAGTACTTC. Translating gives CASSLGLAGTYEQYF.

This clone was detected only a few times. The chain recombines TRBV9 with TRBJ1-2; 7 nucleotides line up with TRBD1. Germline CDR1 reads SGDLS; CDR2 reads YYNGEE. This CDR3 spans 13 amino acids. J was trimmed by 4 bases and V by 3 bases; bases with no gene match: 3. Here the CDR3 reads CASSEQGSYGYTF. The CDR3 region has the DNA TGTGCCAGCAGCGAACAGGGGAGCTATGGCTACACCTTC.